This T cell receptor beta chain appears in the sequencing data of a study of cytomegalovirus exposure and HLA in healthy donors. Germline CDR1 and CDR2: MDHEN and SYDVKM. V trimming: 7 bases; J trimming: 1 base; junction bases outside the gene matches: 1. CDR3 length: 13 amino acids. The study ran its PCR with 60 Vbeta and 13 Jbeta primers. The method was immunoSEQ multiplex PCR; TCRdb's version includes in-frame clones alone and lacks a portion of them. The table shows about 160,000 clones, with more than 65% occurring only once. This clone was counted only a few times. This chain uses TRBV28 with TRBJ2-3; TRBD1 agrees at 8 bases. The sample taken for sequencing was PBMCs. This clonotype originated in a woman between 50 and 59 years old in good health and CMV-seronegative. The CDR3 nucleotides are TGTGCCAGCAAGACAGGGGGCACAGATACGCAGTATTTT. Its translation is CASKTGGTDTQYF.